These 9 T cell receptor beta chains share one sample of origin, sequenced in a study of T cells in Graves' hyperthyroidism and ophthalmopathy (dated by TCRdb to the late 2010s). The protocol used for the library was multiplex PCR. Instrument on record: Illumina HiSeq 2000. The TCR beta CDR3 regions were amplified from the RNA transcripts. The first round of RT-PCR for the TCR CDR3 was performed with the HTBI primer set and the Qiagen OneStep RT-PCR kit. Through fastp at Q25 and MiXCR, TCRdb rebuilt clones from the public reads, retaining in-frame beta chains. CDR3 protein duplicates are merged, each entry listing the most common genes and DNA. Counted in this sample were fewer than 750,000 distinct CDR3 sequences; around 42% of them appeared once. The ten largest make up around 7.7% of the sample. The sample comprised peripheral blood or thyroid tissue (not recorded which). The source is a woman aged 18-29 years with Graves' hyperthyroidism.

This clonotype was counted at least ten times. CDR3 sequence: CASSGSGLNTEAFF. DNA for the CDR3: TGTGCCAGCAGTGGTTCGGGGCTGAACACTGAAGCTTTCTTT. The chain joins TRBV6-5 to TRBJ1-1, with a tentative D call TRBD1 (5 bases). The length of the CDR3 is 14 residues. The ends were cut back, 5 bases at V and 0 bases at J, with 10 bases in the middle. CDR1 MNHEY and CDR2 SVGAGI come from the germline V gene.

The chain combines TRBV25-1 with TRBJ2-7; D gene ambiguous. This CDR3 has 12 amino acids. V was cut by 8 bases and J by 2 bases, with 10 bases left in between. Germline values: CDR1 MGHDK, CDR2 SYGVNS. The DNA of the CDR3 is TGTGCCAGCCTGGAAGAAACCTACGAGCAGTACTTC. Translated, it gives CASLEETYEQYF.

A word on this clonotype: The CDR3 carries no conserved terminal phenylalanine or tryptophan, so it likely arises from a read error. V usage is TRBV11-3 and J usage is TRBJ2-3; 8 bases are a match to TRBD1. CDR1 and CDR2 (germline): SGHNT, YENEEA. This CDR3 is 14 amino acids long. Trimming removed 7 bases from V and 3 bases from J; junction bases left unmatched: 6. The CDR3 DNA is TGTGCCAGCACCTCGGACAGGGTAACAGATACGCAGTATGTT. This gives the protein CASTSDRVTDTQYV.

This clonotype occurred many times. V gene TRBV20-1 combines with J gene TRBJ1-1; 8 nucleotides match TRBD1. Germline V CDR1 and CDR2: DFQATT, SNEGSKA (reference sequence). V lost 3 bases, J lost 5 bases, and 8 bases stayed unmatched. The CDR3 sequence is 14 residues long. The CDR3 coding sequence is TGCAGTGCTAGGGAGACAGGGGAAGGTACTGAAGCTTTCTTT. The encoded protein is CSARETGEGTEAFF.

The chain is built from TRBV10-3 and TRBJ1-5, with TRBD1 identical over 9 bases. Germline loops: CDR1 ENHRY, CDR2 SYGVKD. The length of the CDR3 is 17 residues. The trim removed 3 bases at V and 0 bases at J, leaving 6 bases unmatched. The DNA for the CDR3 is TGTGCCATCAGTGACGGAGGGACAGGGAATAGCAATCAGCCCCAGCATTTT. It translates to CAISDGGTGNSNQPQHF.

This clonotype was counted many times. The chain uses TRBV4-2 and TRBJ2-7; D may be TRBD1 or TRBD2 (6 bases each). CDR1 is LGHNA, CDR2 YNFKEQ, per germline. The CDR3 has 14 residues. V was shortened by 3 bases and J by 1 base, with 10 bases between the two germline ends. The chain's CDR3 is CASSHGGASYEQYF. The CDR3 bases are TGTGCCAGCAGCCACGGGGGCGCTTCCTACGAGCAGTACTTC.

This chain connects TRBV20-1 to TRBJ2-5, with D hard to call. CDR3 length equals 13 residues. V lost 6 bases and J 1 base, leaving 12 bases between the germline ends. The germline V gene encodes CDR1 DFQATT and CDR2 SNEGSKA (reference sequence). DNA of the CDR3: TGCAGTGCCAGCAGCCTTAGCCAAGAGACCCAGTACTTC. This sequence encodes CSASSLSQETQYF.

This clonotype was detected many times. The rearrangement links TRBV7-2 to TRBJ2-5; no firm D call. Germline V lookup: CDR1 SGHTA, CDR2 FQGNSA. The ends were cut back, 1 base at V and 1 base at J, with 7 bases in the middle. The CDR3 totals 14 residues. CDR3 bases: TGTGCCAGCAGCTTAGGGAACTTCCAAGAGACCCAGTACTTC. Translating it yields CASSLGNFQETQYF.

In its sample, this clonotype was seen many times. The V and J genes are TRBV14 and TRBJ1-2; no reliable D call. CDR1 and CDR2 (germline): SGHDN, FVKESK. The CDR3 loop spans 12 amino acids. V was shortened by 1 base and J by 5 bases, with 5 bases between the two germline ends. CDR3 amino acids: CASSQAGYGYTF. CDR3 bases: TGTGCCAGCAGCCAAGCGGGTTATGGCTACACCTTC.